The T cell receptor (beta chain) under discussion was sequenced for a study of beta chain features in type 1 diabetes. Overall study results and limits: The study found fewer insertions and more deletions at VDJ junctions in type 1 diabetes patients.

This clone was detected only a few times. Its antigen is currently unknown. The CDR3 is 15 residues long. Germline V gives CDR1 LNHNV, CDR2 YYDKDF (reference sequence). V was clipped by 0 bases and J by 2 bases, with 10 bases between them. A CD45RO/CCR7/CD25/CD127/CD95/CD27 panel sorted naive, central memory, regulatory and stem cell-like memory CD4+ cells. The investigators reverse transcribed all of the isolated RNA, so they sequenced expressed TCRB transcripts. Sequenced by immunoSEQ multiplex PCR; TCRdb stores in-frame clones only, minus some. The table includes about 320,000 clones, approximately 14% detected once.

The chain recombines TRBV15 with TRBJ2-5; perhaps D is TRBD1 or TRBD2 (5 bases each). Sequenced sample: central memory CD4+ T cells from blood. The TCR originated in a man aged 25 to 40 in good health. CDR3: CATSRDGTAQETQYF. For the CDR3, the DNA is TGTGCCACCAGCAGAGACGGGACCGCGCAAGAGACCCAGTACTTC.